A single sample is the source of the 3 T cell receptor beta chains below, sequenced in a study of cytotoxic CD8 clonotypes in ibrutinib-treated CLL. Method: immunoSEQ multiplex PCR; TCRdb's copy keeps in-frame clones and lacks some. The data show about 160,000 clones, about four fifths seen once. Sample: PBMCs, taken after 24 months of ibrutinib treatment. The receptors were gathered from a human donor with chronic lymphocytic leukemia.

This chain links TRBV7-8 with TRBJ1-1, with a weak D call TRBD1 (6 bases). CDR3 length: 12 amino acids. V was cut by 5 bases and J by 11 bases, with 15 bases left in between. CDR1 SGHVS and CDR2 FQNEAQ come from the germline V gene. The CDR3 sequence: CASSVRTDKAFF. The DNA of the CDR3 is TGTGCCAGCAGCGTTCGGACAGACAAGGCTTTCTTT. Using reference TRBV7-8 and TRBJ1-1 for the parts outside the CDR3, the full variable domain is GAGVSQSPRYKVAKRGQDVALRCDPISGHVSLFWYQQALGQGPEFLTYFQNEAQLDKSGLPSDRFFAERPEGSVSTLKIQRTQQEDSAVYLCASSVRTDKAFFGQGTRLTVV.

A single count supports this clone. The rearrangement uses TRBV9 and TRBJ1-5, with a possible D match to TRBD1 (5 bases). From germline, CDR1 is SGDLS and CDR2 YYNGEE. Trimming cost V 2 bases and J 3 bases, with 9 bases left between them. The CDR3 contains 14 residues. The CDR3 nucleotides read TGTGCCAGCAGCGTCTCAGGGCCCAATCAGCCCCAGCATTTT. It yields the protein CASSVSGPNQPQHF.

This clone was counted a few times. J is TRBJ1-5 and V is TRBV7-2; tentative D call: TRBD1 (5 bases). The CDR3 length is 16 residues. CDR1 and CDR2 (germline): SGHTA, FQGNSA. V lost 2 bases, J lost 0 bases, and 11 bases lay in between. In DNA, the CDR3 is TGTGCCAGCAGCTTATCGTCAGGGAATAGCAATCAGCCCCAGCATTTT. Translating gives CASSLSSGNSNQPQHF.